These T cell receptor beta chains were read from a single sample in a study of cytomegalovirus exposure and HLA in healthy donors. Method: immunoSEQ multiplex PCR; TCRdb's copy keeps in-frame clones and lacks some. The repertoire consists of around 68,000 clones, with around 79% occurring once and the leading ten covering 7.4%. The sequenced material came from PBMCs. The receptor set was obtained from a woman in her twenties or thirties in good health and CMV-seropositive. Both conserved end residues are part of each CDR3. D genes are given only for firm matches. Clone sizes are given selectively: once, few, many, or a class where the clone is expanded.

>.|TRBV29-1|TRBJ1-1|.
TGCAGCCCCTACCTCGAGGCGACGAGTAATGAAGCTTTCTTT
CSPYLEATSNEAFF
>few|TRBV7-9|TRBJ2-5|TRBD2
TGTTCCAGCAGCTTACCCCCCCGACTAGCGGGAGCCCGTGAGACCCAGTACTTC
CSSSLPPRLAGARETQYF
>.|TRBV27|TRBJ1-2|.
TGTGCCAGCAGCACTCGGGATTCGCGAGGCTACACCTTC
CASSTRDSRGYTF
>few|TRBV6-1|TRBJ2-5|TRBD1
TGTGCCAGCAGGAGACAGGGATACCAAGAGACCCAGTACTTC
CASRRQGYQETQYF
>.|TRBV4-1|TRBJ2-7|.
TGCGCCAGCAGTCAAGATATGGCGGGAACGCGACGGCAGTACTTC
CASSQDMAGTRRQYF
>few|TRBV7-2|TRBJ2-1|.
TGTGCCAGCAGCTTAGGGGGCGGTGACGGGGGTGAGCAGTTCTTC
CASSLGGGDGGEQFF
>once|TRBV6-1|TRBJ1-5|.
TGTGCCAGCAGTGATCGGGGAGTTGGTAGCAATCAGCCCCAGCATTTT
CASSDRGVGSNQPQHF
>few|TRBV5-5|TRBJ2-7|.
TGTGCCAGCAGTGACTCCCCCCCCGACTCCTCCTACTGGGAGCAGTACTTC
CASSDSPPDSSYWEQYF
>.|TRBV25-1|TRBJ2-1|.
TGTGCCAGCAGACCTGCGGGCGGAGACAATGAGCAGTTCTTC
CASRPAGGDNEQFF
>once|TRBV6-1|TRBJ2-1|.
TGTGCCAGCAGTGGGATGGGACTTCCCTCCAATGAGCAGTTCTTC
CASSGMGLPSNEQFF
>.|TRBV28|TRBJ1-1|.
TGTGCCAGCAGTTTATTTTCCAGACAGAACACTGAAGCTTTCTTT
CASSLFSRQNTEAFF
>.|TRBV6-6|TRBJ1-4|.
TGTGCCAGCAGTTCCTGGGAGGTGGAAAAACTGTTTTTT
CASSSWEVEKLFF
>few|TRBV4-2|TRBJ1-5|.
TGTGCCAGCAGCCAAGAGCGGGGCAATCAGCCCCAGCATTTT
CASSQERGNQPQHF
>few|TRBV28|TRBJ2-6|.
TGTGCCAGCCTCAGCTCTGGGGCCAACGTCCTGACTTTC
CASLSSGANVLTF
>.|TRBV7-9|TRBJ2-5|.
TGTGCCAGCAGCTTCTTCACACTAGCCCAAGAGACCCAGTACTTC
CASSFFTLAQETQYF
>.|TRBV4-1|TRBJ2-1|TRBD2
TGCGCCAGCAGCCAAGAGTATTGGACTAGGGGAGACAATGAGCAGTTCTTC
CASSQEYWTRGDNEQFF
>.|TRBV10-2|TRBJ2-7|.
TGCGCCAGCAGTGAGTCGGGGCCCTACGAGCAGTACTTC
CASSESGPYEQYF
>few|TRBV18|TRBJ2-7|.
TGTGCCAGCTCACCCGGGGGATACGAGCAGTACTTC
CASSPGGYEQYF
>.|TRBV21-1|TRBJ2-1|.
TGTGCCAGCAGCAAAGTCCCGCGGGAGGCGTGTTCCTACAATGAGCAGTTCTTC
CASSKVPREACSYNEQFF
>.|TRBV2|TRBJ2-1|TRBD2
TGTGCCAGCCGATCGGGAGGAACCTACAATGAGCAGTTCTTC
CASRSGGTYNEQFF
>.|TRBV9|TRBJ2-7|TRBD2
TGTGCCAGCAGCCAAGGGAGGGTAACCTACGAGCAGTACTTC
CASSQGRVTYEQYF
>.|TRBV6-1|TRBJ2-4|TRBD2
TGTGCCAGCAGTGCGAACACTAGCGGGGTTAGGGGAAACATTCAGTACTTC
CASSANTSGVRGNIQYF
>once|TRBV7-9|TRBJ2-3|TRBD2
TGTGCCAGCAGCCTAGCGGGGGCGGATACGCAGTATTTT
CASSLAGADTQYF
>.|TRBV5-1|TRBJ2-3|.
TGCGCCAGCGGCCAGACAGGGCGGGACACAGATACGCAGTATTTT
CASGQTGRDTDTQYF
>.|TRBV4-2|TRBJ2-4|.
TGTGCCAGCAGCCAAGGAGGTGGCAGAAACATTCAGTACTTC
CASSQGGGRNIQYF
>few|TRBV11-2|TRBJ1-2|TRBD1
TGTGCCAGCAGCGCGGGACAGGGGTACGGCTACACCTTC
CASSAGQGYGYTF
>.|TRBV5-1|TRBJ2-3|.
TGCGCCAGCAGCTTGGATGCTATAGATACGCAGTATTTT
CASSLDAIDTQYF
>.|TRBV7-9|TRBJ2-1|TRBD2
TGTGCCAGCAGCTTAGTAACTAGCGGGAGCTTTAATGAGCAGTTCTTC
CASSLVTSGSFNEQFF
>.|TRBV28|TRBJ1-5|.
TGTGCCAGCAGGGGCACGACTCAGCCCCAGCATTTT
CASRGTTQPQHF
>.|TRBV4-2|TRBJ2-7|TRBD2
TGTGCCAGCAGCCCCATTAGCGGGAGGGGGGACTACGAGCAGTACTTC
CASSPISGRGDYEQYF
>once|TRBV9|TRBJ2-1|TRBD2
TGTGCCAGCAGCACGAGCACTAGCGGGAGCGGAAATGAGCAGTTCTTC
CASSTSTSGSGNEQFF
>.|TRBV4-2|TRBJ2-7|TRBD1
TGTGCCAGCAGCCAAGAAAGTCCAGGGGGTGGAGCCTACGAGCAGTACTTC
CASSQESPGGGAYEQYF
>.|TRBV6-5|TRBJ2-7|.
TGTGCCAGCAGTTACTCTTCCACTGGTTCCTACGAGCAGTACTTC
CASSYSSTGSYEQYF
>.|TRBV28|TRBJ2-5|.
TGTGCCAGCAGCCGGGCGGGACAGCTTTATCAAGAGACCCAGTACTTC
CASSRAGQLYQETQYF
>few|TRBV5-4|TRBJ2-6|TRBD2
TGTGCCAGCAGCTCAGCGGGGGCGCGCGGGGCCAACGTCCTGACTTTC
CASSSAGARGANVLTF
>.|TRBV7-2|TRBJ2-1|.
TGTGCCACCAGCTTAAACAGAATAGAGGAGCAGTTCTTC
CATSLNRIEEQFF
>.|TRBV6-6|TRBJ1-2|TRBD1
TGTGCCAGCAGTTCCCCCGACAGGGGCTATGGCTACACCTTC
CASSSPDRGYGYTF
>.|TRBV9|TRBJ1-1|TRBD1
TGTGCCAGCAGCCCCCGGGACAGGATGAACACTGAAGCTTTCTTT
CASSPRDRMNTEAFF
>.|TRBV23-1|TRBJ1-5|.
TGCGCCAGCAGCCCCCTGAAGAGGAAGGACAATCAGCCCCAGCATTTT
CASSPLKRKDNQPQHF
>once|TRBV28|TRBJ2-2|.
TGTGCCAGCAGGAAGACTGGGGGAGGAACCGGGGAGCTGTTTTTT
CASRKTGGGTGELFF
>.|TRBV13|TRBJ2-5|TRBD1
TGTGCCAGCAGCCCGAGACAGGGCTGGAGGAAATTCCAAGAGACCCAGTACTTC
CASSPRQGWRKFQETQYF
>.|TRBV11-1|TRBJ2-5|.
TGTGCCAGCAGCCACCGGGGGAAACAAGAGACCCAGTACTTC
CASSHRGKQETQYF
>few|TRBV6-6|TRBJ1-5|.
TGTGCCAGCAGTTACCAGGGGTATAGCAATCAGCCCCAGCATTTT
CASSYQGYSNQPQHF
>.|TRBV6-1|TRBJ1-6|TRBD1
TGTGCCAGCAGTGAAGCACAGGGGTATAATTCACCCCTCCACTTT
CASSEAQGYNSPLHF
>.|TRBV10-3|TRBJ2-7|.
TGTGCCAGCCTCTCGCGGGTGGACTCCTACGAGCAGTACTTC
CASLSRVDSYEQYF
>.|TRBV30|TRBJ1-1|.
TGTGCCTGGAGTGTACGGGGAGGGCAAGGATGTGAAGCTTTCTTT
CAWSVRGGQGCEAFF
>.|TRBV7-7|TRBJ2-1|.
TGTGCTAGCAGCTTAGACCGGGTCAATGAGCAGTTCTTC
CASSLDRVNEQFF
>.|TRBV28|TRBJ2-1|.
TGTGCCAGCAGTTCCCGGGGAGCGGAAGAGTTCTTC
CASSSRGAEEFF
>.|TRBV6-5|TRBJ1-6|.
TGTGCCAGCAGTTACAAACCCGGGTTCGGCAATTCACCCCTCCACTTT
CASSYKPGFGNSPLHF
>few|TRBV5-4|TRBJ2-6|.
TGTGCCAGCAGCTTGGATCGGGTAGTCTCTGGGGCCAACGTCCTGACTTTC
CASSLDRVVSGANVLTF
>few|TRBV2|TRBJ2-7|TRBD1
TGTGCCAGCAGTGTGGGCCCGGGACAGGGCTCCTACGAGCAGTACTTC
CASSVGPGQGSYEQYF
>.|TRBV5-6|TRBJ1-1|.
TGTGCCAGCAGCCCCGCCAGGGTCGGTCCTGAAGCTTTCTTT
CASSPARVGPEAFF